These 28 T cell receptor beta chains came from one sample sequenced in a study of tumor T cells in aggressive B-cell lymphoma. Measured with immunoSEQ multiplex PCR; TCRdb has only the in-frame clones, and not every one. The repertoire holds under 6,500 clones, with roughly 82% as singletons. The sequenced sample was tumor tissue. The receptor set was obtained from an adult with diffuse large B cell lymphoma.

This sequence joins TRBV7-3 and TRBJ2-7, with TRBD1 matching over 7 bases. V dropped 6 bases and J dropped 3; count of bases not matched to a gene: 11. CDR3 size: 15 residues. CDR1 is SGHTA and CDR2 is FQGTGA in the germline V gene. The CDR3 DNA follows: TGTGCCAGCAGTCCAGGGGGTCCGCGAGGCTACGAGCAGTACTTC. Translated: CASSPGGPRGYEQYF.

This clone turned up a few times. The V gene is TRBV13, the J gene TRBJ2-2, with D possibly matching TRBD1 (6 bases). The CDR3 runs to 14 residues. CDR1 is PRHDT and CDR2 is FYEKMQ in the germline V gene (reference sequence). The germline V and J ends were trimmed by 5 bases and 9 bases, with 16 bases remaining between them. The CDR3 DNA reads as TGTGCCAGCAGCGCAGGGGCCCCTGCCCGGGAGCTGTTTTTT. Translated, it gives CASSAGAPARELFF. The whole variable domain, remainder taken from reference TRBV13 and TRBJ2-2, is AAGVIQSPRHLIKEKRETATLKCYPIPRHDTVYWYQQGPGQDPQFLISFYEKMQSDKGSIPDRFSAQQFSDYHSELNMSSLELGDSALYFCASSAGAPARELFFGEGSRLTVL.

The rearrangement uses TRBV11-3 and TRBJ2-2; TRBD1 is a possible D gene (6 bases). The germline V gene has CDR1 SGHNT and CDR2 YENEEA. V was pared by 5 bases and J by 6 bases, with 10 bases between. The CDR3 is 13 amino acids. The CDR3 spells CASSEQGSGELFF. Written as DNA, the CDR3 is TGTGCCAGCAGCGAACAGGGATCCGGGGAGCTGTTTTTT.

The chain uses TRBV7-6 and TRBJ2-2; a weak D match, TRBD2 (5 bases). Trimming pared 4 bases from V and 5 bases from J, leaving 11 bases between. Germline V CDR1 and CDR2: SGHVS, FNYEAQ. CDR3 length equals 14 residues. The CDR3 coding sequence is TGTGCCAGCAGCTATCTACCGGGGACCGGGGAGCTGTTTTTT. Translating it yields CASSYLPGTGELFF.

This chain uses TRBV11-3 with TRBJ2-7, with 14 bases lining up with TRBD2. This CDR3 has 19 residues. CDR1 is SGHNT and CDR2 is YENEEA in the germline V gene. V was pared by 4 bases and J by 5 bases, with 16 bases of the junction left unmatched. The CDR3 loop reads CASSSTGTSGSLGGHEQYF. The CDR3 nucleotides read TGTGCCAGCAGCTCGACCGGGACTAGCGGGAGTCTGGGGGGCCACGAGCAGTACTTC.

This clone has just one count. The CDR3 reads CASSVAGSQETQYF. The DNA of the CDR3 is TGTGCCAGCAGCGTAGCGGGATCACAAGAGACCCAGTACTTC. The genes are TRBV28 and TRBJ2-5; TRBD2 matches 8 bases. The CDR3 runs 14 residues. CDR1 and CDR2 from the germline V gene are MDHEN and SYDVKM. With V trimmed by 6 bases and J by 2 bases, 5 bases remained unmatched. The full variable domain, rest sourced from reference TRBV28 and TRBJ2-5, is DVKVTQSSRYLVKRTGEKVFLECVQDMDHENMFWYRQDPGLGLRLIYFSYDVKMKEKGDIPEGYSVSREKKERFSLILESASTNQTSMYLCASSVAGSQETQYFGPGTRLLVL.

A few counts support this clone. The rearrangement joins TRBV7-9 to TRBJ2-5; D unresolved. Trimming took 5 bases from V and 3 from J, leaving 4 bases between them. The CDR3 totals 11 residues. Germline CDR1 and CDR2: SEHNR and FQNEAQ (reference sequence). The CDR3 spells CASSQEETQYF. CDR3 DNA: TGTGCCAGCAGCCAGGAAGAGACCCAGTACTTC.

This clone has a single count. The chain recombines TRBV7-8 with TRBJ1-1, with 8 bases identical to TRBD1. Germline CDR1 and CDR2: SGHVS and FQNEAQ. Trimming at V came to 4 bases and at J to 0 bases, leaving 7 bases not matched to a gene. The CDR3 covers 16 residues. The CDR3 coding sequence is TGTGCCAGCAGCTCCCGGACAGGGCTGATGAACACTGAAGCTTTCTTT. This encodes CASSSRTGLMNTEAFF.

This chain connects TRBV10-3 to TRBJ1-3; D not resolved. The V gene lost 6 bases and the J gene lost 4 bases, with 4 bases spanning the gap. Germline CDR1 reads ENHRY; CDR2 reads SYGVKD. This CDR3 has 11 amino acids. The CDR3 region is CAISQGNTIYF. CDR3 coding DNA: TGTGCCATCAGCCAAGGAAACACCATATATTTT.

DNA of the CDR3: TGTGCCAGCAGCTATACTCCGGGGGATACGCAGTATTTT. Protein sequence: CASSYTPGDTQYF. The V call is TRBV7-9, the J call TRBJ2-3, with a weak D call TRBD2 (5 bases). The germline V gene has CDR1 SEHNR and CDR2 FQNEAQ (reference sequence). The germline V and J ends were trimmed by 4 bases and 6 bases, with 11 bases remaining between them. The CDR3 is 13 amino acids. The entire variable domain, with the rest obtained from reference TRBV7-9 and TRBJ2-3, is as follows: DTGVSQNPRHKITKRGQNVTFRCDPISEHNRLYWYRQTLGQGPEFLTYFQNEAQLEKSRLLSDRFSAERPKGSFSTLEIQRTEQGDSAMYLCASSYTPGDTQYFGPGTRLTVL.

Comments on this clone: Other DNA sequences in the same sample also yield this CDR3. CDR3 coding DNA: TGTGCCAGCTCACCCCTGGACAGGGGCTACGAGCAGTACTTC. This codes for CASSPLDRGYEQYF. The chain recombines TRBV18 with TRBJ2-7, with 9 bases aligning to TRBD1. The CDR3 spans 14 residues. The junction had 3 bases not matched to a gene; V was cut back by 3 bases and J by 3 bases. Looked up from germline, CDR1 is KGHSH and CDR2 is LQKENI.

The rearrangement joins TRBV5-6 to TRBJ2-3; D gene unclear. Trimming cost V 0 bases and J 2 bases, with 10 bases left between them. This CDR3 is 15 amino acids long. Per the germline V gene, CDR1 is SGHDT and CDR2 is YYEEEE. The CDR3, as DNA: TGTGCCAGCAGCTTGGCGGGTCTTTACACAGATACGCAGTATTTT. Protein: CASSLAGLYTDTQYF.

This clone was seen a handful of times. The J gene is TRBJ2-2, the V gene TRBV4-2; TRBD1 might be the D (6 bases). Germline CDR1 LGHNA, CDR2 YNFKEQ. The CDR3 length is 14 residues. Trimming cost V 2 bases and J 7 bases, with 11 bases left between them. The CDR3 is CASSQLGAIGELFF. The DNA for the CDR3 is TGTGCCAGCAGCCAACTGGGGGCGATCGGGGAGCTGTTTTTT.

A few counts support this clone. For the CDR3, the DNA is TGTGCCAGCAGTTTATGGGCAGGATCCTACGAGCAGTACTTC. It is translated as CASSLWAGSYEQYF. The chain couples TRBV28 to TRBJ2-7; D ambiguous. V lost 0 bases to trimming and J lost 1 base, with 7 bases between them. CDR3 length: 14 residues. Germline V lookup: CDR1 MDHEN, CDR2 SYDVKM.

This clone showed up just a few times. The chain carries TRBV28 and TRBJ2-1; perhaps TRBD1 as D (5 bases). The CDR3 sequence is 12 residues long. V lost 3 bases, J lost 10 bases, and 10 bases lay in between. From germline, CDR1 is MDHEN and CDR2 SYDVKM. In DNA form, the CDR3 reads TGTGCCAGCAGTTTGGGGCGACTCGAGCAGTTCTTC. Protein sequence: CASSLGRLEQFF.

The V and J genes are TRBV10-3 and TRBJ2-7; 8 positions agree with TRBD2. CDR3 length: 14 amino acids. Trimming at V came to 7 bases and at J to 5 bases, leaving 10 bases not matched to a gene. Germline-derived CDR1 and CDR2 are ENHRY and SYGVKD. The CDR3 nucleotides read TGTGCCATCAAACCGGGGGGGACATCCCACGAGCAGTACTTC. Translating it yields CAIKPGGTSHEQYF.

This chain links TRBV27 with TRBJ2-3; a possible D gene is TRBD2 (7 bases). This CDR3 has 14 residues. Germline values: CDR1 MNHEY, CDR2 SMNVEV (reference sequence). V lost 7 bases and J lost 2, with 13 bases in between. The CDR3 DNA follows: TGTGCCAGCAAGGGGGGGACTGACACAGATACGCAGTATTTT. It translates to CASKGGTDTDTQYF.

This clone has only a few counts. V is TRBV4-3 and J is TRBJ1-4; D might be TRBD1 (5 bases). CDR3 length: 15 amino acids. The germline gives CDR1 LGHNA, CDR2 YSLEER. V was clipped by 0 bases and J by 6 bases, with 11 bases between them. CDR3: CASSQDGAGDEKLFF. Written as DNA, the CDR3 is TGCGCCAGCAGCCAAGATGGGGCAGGTGATGAAAAACTGTTTTTT.

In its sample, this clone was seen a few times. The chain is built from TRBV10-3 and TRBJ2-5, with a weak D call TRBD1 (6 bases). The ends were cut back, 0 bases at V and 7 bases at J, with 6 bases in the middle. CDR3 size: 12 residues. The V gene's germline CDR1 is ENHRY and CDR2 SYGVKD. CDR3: CAISESGGTQYF. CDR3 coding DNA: TGTGCCATCAGTGAGTCAGGGGGGACCCAGTACTTC.

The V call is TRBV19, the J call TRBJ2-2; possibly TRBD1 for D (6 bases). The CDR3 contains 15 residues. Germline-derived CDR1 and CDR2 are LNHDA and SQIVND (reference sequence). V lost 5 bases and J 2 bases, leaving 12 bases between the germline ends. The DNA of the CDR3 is TGTGCCAGTAGTTACATCGGGACAAACACCGGGGAGCTGTTTTTT. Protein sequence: CASSYIGTNTGELFF.

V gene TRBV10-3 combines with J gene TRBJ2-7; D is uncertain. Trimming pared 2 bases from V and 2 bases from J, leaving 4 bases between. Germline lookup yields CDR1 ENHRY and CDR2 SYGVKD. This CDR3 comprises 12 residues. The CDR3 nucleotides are TGTGCCATCAGTGAGGCTACCTACGAGCAGTACTTC. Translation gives CAISEATYEQYF.

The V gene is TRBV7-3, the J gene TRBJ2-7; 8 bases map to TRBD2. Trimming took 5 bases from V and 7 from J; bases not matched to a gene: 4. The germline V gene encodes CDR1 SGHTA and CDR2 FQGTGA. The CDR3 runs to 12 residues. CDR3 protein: CASSQAGGEQYF. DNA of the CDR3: TGTGCCAGCAGCCAGGCGGGGGGAGAGCAGTACTTC.

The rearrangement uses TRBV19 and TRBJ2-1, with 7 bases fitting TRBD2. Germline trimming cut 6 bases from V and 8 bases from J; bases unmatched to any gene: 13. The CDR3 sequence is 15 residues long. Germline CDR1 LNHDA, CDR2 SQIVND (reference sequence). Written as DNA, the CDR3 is TGTGCCAGTAGCCCCATTAGGACTAGAGGCGATGAGCAGTTCTTC. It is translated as CASSPIRTRGDEQFF.

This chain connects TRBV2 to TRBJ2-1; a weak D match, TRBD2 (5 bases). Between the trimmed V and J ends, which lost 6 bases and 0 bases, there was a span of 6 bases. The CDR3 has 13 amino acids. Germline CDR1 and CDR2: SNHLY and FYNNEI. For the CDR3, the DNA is TGTGCCAGCAGGAGGGCCTCCTACAATGAGCAGTTCTTC. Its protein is CASRRASYNEQFF.

In DNA form, the CDR3 reads TGTGCCAGCACCGCAGGACTAGCGGGAGTAGGGGAGCTGTTTTTT. This codes for CASTAGLAGVGELFF. This chain uses TRBV6-1 with TRBJ2-2, with TRBD2 identical over 13 bases. J was trimmed by 8 bases and V by 7 bases; bases with no gene match: 7. Germline V gene data show CDR1 as MNHNS and CDR2 as SASEGT. This CDR3 is 15 amino acids long.

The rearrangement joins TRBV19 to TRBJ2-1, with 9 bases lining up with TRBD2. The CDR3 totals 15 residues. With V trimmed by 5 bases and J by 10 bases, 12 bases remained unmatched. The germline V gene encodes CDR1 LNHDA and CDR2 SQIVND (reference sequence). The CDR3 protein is CASSPAGTSGPEQFF. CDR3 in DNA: TGTGCCAGTAGTCCGGCCGGAACTAGCGGGCCCGAGCAGTTCTTC.

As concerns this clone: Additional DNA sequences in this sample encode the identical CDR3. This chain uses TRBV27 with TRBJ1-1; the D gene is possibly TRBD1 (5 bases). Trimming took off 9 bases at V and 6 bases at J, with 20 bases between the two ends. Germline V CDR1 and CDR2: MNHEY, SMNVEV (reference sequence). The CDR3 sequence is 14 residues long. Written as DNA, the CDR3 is TGTGCCAGTGGGGCGGGATTTAAGAGCGCTGAAGCTTTCTTT. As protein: CASGAGFKSAEAFF.

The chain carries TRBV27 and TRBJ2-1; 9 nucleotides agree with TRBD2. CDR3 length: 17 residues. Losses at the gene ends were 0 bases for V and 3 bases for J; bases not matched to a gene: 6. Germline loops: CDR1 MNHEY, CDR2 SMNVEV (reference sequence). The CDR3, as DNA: TGTGCCAGCAGTTTATCGGGCGGGAGGGCCCGCTACAATGAGCAGTTCTTC. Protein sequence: CASSLSGGRARYNEQFF.